These T cell receptor beta chains were read from a single sample in a study of blood T cell repertoires in COVID-19. Assay used: immunoSEQ multiplex PCR; TCRdb lists only in-frame clones, some missing. The sample comprises hundreds of thousands of clones, over 70% of which are singletons, and approximately 7.9% rests with the top ten. Input material: peripheral blood. All receptors derive from a woman of 80 years or more with acute or convalescent COVID-19. Each CDR3 is given with its conserved first and last residue. The D gene is left open where the match is weak. A row's size may be missing; if present it is once, few, many or a size class.

v_gene	j_gene	len	d_gene	abundance	CDR3nt	CDR3aa
TRBV21-1	TRBJ1-5	18	.	.	TGTGCCAGCAGCAACGAGGACAGGGGGCCTTATAGCAATCAGCCCCAGCATTTT	CASSNEDRGPYSNQPQHF
TRBV6-1	TRBJ2-2	13	TRBD1	.	TGTGCCAGCAGAACAGGGGACACCGGGGAGCTGTTTTTT	CASRTGDTGELFF
TRBV6-6	TRBJ1-1	14	.	.	TGTGCCAGCAGTTCTCTGGGGGGGAACACTGAAGCTTTCTTT	CASSSLGGNTEAFF
TRBV4-1	TRBJ1-1	15	TRBD1	.	TGCGCCAGCAGCCAACCAGGACAGGGGAGCACTGAAGCTTTCTTT	CASSQPGQGSTEAFF
TRBV27	TRBJ1-2	13	.	.	TGTGCCAGCCAAGGAGAAGGGAGCTATGGCTACACCTTC	CASQGEGSYGYTF
TRBV5-1	TRBJ1-3	17	.	.	TGCGCCAGCAGCTTGGCCGTGGGGGCCGTCTCTGGAAACACCATATATTTT	CASSLAVGAVSGNTIYF
TRBV7-2	TRBJ1-2	15	TRBD1	few	TGTGCCAGCAGCATACCGGGACAGAGTTACTATGGCTACACCTTC	CASSIPGQSYYGYTF
TRBV7-2	TRBJ2-1	13	.	.	TGTGCCAGCATCCCGGACAGAGACAATGAGCAGTTCTTC	CASIPDRDNEQFF
TRBV7-3	TRBJ2-2	13	.	.	TGTGCCAGCAGCTCACGGACAAACGGGGAGCTGTTTTTT	CASSSRTNGELFF
TRBV5-5	TRBJ2-2	14	.	.	TGTGCCAGCAGCTTTTCAGGGTCCGGCGGGGAGCTGTTTTTT	CASSFSGSGGELFF
TRBV18	TRBJ1-5	14	.	many	TGTGCCAGCTCAGCCGGGAATAGCAATCAGCCCCAGCATTTT	CASSAGNSNQPQHF
TRBV21-1	TRBJ1-1	18	.	.	TGTGCCAGCAGCAAAGATGGGTGGGACACAGCAAGAGTTACTGAAGCTTTCTTT	CASSKDGWDTARVTEAFF
TRBV7-2	TRBJ2-3	15	TRBD2	.	TGTGCCAGCAGCAATAGCGGGCACAGCACAGATACGCAGTATTTT	CASSNSGHSTDTQYF
TRBV3-1/TRBV3-2	TRBJ2-2	14	TRBD2	once	TGTGCCAGCAGTCGCGGGAGGATCACCGGGGAGCTGTTTTTT	CASSRGRITGELFF
TRBV18	TRBJ1-3	16	TRBD1	.	TGTGCCAGCTCACCCAGGGGGCTCGGCTCTGGAAACACCATATATTTT	CASSPRGLGSGNTIYF
TRBV18	TRBJ2-2	13	.	few	TGTGCCAGCTCACCACCGCTAGCCCGGGAGCTGTTTTTT	CASSPPLARELFF
TRBV5-1	TRBJ2-7	15	.	once	TGCGCCAGCAGCTTGGATCGGGGGAGCTCCTACGAGCAGTACTTC	CASSLDRGSSYEQYF
TRBV10-3	TRBJ2-7	13	TRBD2	.	TGTGCCACCAACGGCGGGGGGGCCGACGAGCAGTACTTC	CATNGGGADEQYF
TRBV7-2	TRBJ2-5	14	TRBD2	.	TGTGCCAGCAGCTTAGGACTAGCGGAAGAGACCCAGTACTTC	CASSLGLAEETQYF
TRBV5-6	TRBJ1-1	14	.	.	TGTGCCAGCAGCTTGGACAGGTCATACACTGAAGCTTTCTTT	CASSLDRSYTEAFF
TRBV7-6	TRBJ1-2	17	.	.	TGTGCCAGCAGCTTAGCGCCGACAGAAGGGGCTTACTATGGCTACACCTTC	CASSLAPTEGAYYGYTF
TRBV5-1	TRBJ1-2	16	TRBD1	.	TGCGCCAGCAGCCCCGGACAGGCAGATATATACTATGGCTACACCTTC	CASSPGQADIYYGYTF
TRBV5-1	TRBJ1-2	15	TRBD1	.	TGCGCCAGCAGCTACGGACAGGCTTTTAACTATGGCTACACCTTC	CASSYGQAFNYGYTF
TRBV2	TRBJ1-5	15	TRBD1	.	TGTGCCAGCAGTGTGGGGAGACAGGGGACTCAGCCCCAGCATTTT	CASSVGRQGTQPQHF
TRBV6-5	TRBJ1-2	14	.	.	TGTGCCAGCAGTTACTCGATGAACGCGGGAGGCTACACCTTC	CASSYSMNAGGYTF
TRBV5-6	TRBJ1-1	16	TRBD1	few	TGTGCCAGCAGCTTCTTTCAGGGGGCCGGAACCACTGAAGCTTTCTTT	CASSFFQGAGTTEAFF
TRBV25-1	TRBJ2-1	15	TRBD1	once	TGTGCCAGCAGTGGCTGGACAGGGGGCGCATCAAGGGCGTTCTTC	CASSGWTGGASRAFF
TRBV5-1	TRBJ1-6	14	TRBD1	medium-sized	TGCGCCAGCAGCGAAGGGACAGGGAATTCACCCCTCCACTTT	CASSEGTGNSPLHF
TRBV6-5	TRBJ2-5	14	.	.	TGTGCCAGCAGGGACTTTCGAGGCCAAGAGACCCAGTACTTC	CASRDFRGQETQYF
TRBV7-6	TRBJ2-2	16	TRBD2	.	TGTGCCAGCAGCTTGACTAGCGGGGGGGGACCCGGGGAGCTGTTTTTT	CASSLTSGGGPGELFF
TRBV5-1	TRBJ1-1	15	TRBD1	.	TGCGCCAGCAGCACAGGACAGGCCATGAACACTGAAGCTTTCTTT	CASSTGQAMNTEAFF
TRBV10-3	TRBJ2-5	14	TRBD1	.	TGTGCCATCAGTGAGTTGACAGGGCAGGAGACCCAGTACTTC	CAISELTGQETQYF
TRBV6-6	TRBJ1-2	15	TRBD1	.	TGTGCCAGCAACCAAGACAGGGATGCTAACTATGGCTACACCTTC	CASNQDRDANYGYTF
TRBV5-4	TRBJ2-7	15	TRBD2	.	TGTGCCAGCAGCCGCCGAGGGCCTAGCGGCTACGAGCAGTACTTC	CASSRRGPSGYEQYF
TRBV7-2	TRBJ1-1	14	.	.	TGTGCCAGCAGCGGTACAGGGCTGAACACTGAAGCTTTCTTT	CASSGTGLNTEAFF
TRBV6-5	TRBJ2-2	15	TRBD1	.	TGTGCCAGCAGCATGACAGGGGGTGAGACCGGGGAGCTGTTTTTT	CASSMTGGETGELFF
TRBV27	TRBJ1-5	15	TRBD1	.	TGTGCCAGCAGTTCACAACAGGGGTGGGGTCAGCCCCAGCATTTT	CASSSQQGWGQPQHF
TRBV7-2	TRBJ2-3	15	TRBD2	.	TGTGCCAACTCAGCCCGCGGGGGGGCGGGAGATACGCAGTATTTT	CANSARGGAGDTQYF
TRBV24-1	TRBJ1-4	13	TRBD1	few	TGTGCCACCCGAAGACAGGGGGTTGAAAAACTGTTTTTT	CATRRQGVEKLFF
TRBV5-1	TRBJ1-6	15	TRBD1	.	TGCGCCAGCAGCCCGGACAGGGGCTATAATTCACCCCTCCACTTT	CASSPDRGYNSPLHF
TRBV21-1	TRBJ1-1	13	.	.	TGTGCCAGCAGCAAAGTGGAACGGGACAGAGCCTTCTTT	CASSKVERDRAFF
TRBV19	TRBJ2-7	15	.	.	TGTGCCAGTAGTATTCAGGGGAATGGTGGGTACGAGCAGTACTTC	CASSIQGNGGYEQYF
TRBV29-1	TRBJ1-5	14	TRBD1	.	TGCAGCGTAGGACAGGGGGCAGGCAATCAGCCCCAGCATTTT	CSVGQGAGNQPQHF
TRBV5-1	TRBJ2-5	14	.	.	TGCGCCAGCAACAACAACAGGGGAGGAGAGACCCAGTACTTC	CASNNNRGGETQYF